The present entry profiles one T cell receptor beta chain with its context. The antigen is unknown. A read error is possible here, since a much larger clone lies one base away. Absent ophthalmopathy progression within 18 months defined stable Graves' hyperthyroidism. Fresh peripheral blood, 10 ml, yielded the PBMCs. This CDR3 comprises 12 residues. Per the germline V gene, CDR1 is SQVTM and CDR2 is ANQGSEA. The source material, RNA transcripts, was used to amplify TCR beta CDR3 regions. Researchers ran a first-round RT-PCR on the TCR CDR3 using the HTBI primer set. Via MiXCR, TCRdb re-called the multiplex PCR reads, giving one row per CDR3 protein. Of 380,000 or so distinct CDR3 sequences in the sample, approximately 15% were seen once. This record comes from a study of T cells in Graves' hyperthyroidism and ophthalmopathy. Study findings and constraints: In validation, the model predicted ophthalmopathy. These predictions came a median about 6.8 months before onset. Expanded thyroid clonotypes (above 0.001) were mostly also found in blood.

The sequenced sample was blood. The chain is built from TRBV29-1 and TRBJ2-3; D is possibly TRBD1 (5 bases). The TCR comes from a woman aged 25 to 45 with Graves' hyperthyroidism. CDR3 protein: CGVEIRGDTQYF. CDR3 nucleotides: TGCGGCGTTGAAATTAGGGGTGATACGCAGTATTTT.